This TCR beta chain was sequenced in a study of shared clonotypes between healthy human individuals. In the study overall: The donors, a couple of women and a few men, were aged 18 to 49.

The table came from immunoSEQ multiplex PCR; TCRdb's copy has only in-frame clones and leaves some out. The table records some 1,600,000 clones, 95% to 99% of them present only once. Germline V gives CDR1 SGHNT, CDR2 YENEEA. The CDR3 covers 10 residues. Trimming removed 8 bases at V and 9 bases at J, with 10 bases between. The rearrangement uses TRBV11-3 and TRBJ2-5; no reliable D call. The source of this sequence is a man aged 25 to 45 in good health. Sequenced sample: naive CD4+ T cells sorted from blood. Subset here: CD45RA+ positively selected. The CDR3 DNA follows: TGTGCCAGCCCCCCGTGGTCCCAGTACTTC. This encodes CASPPWSQYF. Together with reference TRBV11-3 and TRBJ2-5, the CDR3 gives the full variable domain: EAGVVQSPRYKIIEKKQPVAFWCNPISGHNTLYWYLQNLGQGPELLIRYENEEAVDDSQLPKDRFSAERLKGVDSTLKIQPAELGDSAVYLCASPPWSQYFGPGTRLLVL.